The 25 T cell receptor beta chains below were found in one sample sequenced in a study of brain T cells in children with intractable seizures. Measured with immunoSEQ multiplex PCR; TCRdb has only the in-frame clones, and not every one. In the table there are about 40,000 clones, approximately 92% of which are singletons. Sequencing used peripheral blood, obtained at surgery. Source of these receptors: a girl aged 2-10 years with tuberous sclerosis and intractable seizures.

The genes are TRBV3-1 (or the pseudogene TRBV3-2) and TRBJ2-2; TRBD1 aligns across 10 bases. Germline CDR1 LGHDT, CDR2 YNNKEL (reference sequence). V lost 4 bases, J lost 4 bases, and 6 bases stayed unmatched. The CDR3 has 16 residues. The CDR3 protein is CASSPRTGGFTGELFF. The DNA for the CDR3 is TGTGCCAGCAGCCCTCGGACAGGGGGATTCACCGGGGAGCTGTTTTTT.

The rearrangement uses TRBV29-1 and TRBJ1-2; 8 positions agree with TRBD1. The J segment lost 4 bases and the V segment lost 4 bases, leaving 5 bases of the junction unmatched. This CDR3 comprises 13 residues. Per the germline V gene, CDR1 is SQVTM and CDR2 is ANQGSEA. DNA of the CDR3: TGCAGCGTTGCGGACAGGGAGAGCTATGGCTACACCTTC. Residues: CSVADRESYGYTF.

The chain employs TRBV2 and TRBJ2-3; no definite D call. The CDR3 runs to 13 residues. Trimming left V 7 bases short and J 2 bases short, with 10 bases between. Germline CDR1 SNHLY, CDR2 FYNNEI. CDR3 amino acids: CASKATSTDTQYF. In nucleotides, the CDR3 is TGTGCCAGCAAGGCCACTTCCACAGATACGCAGTATTTT.

This clone is a singleton in its sample. CDR3 DNA: TGTGCCAGCAGCTTATCCGAGCAGTACCAAGAGACCCAGTACTTC. Protein sequence: CASSLSEQYQETQYF. The chain uses TRBV11-2 and TRBJ2-5; no clear D. CDR1 and CDR2 (germline): SGHAT, FQNNGV. Trimming removed 2 bases from V and 0 bases from J, with 10 bases in between. The CDR3 length is 15 residues.

J is TRBJ2-3 and V is TRBV19; D not certain. Trimming cost V 4 bases and J 2 bases, with 13 bases left between them. CDR1 and CDR2 (germline): LNHDA, SQIVND (reference sequence). The CDR3 is 15 residues long. Here the CDR3 reads CASSTQPSPTDTQYF. CDR3 coding DNA: TGTGCCAGTAGTACCCAGCCAAGTCCCACAGATACGCAGTATTTT.

The chain joins TRBV6-5 to TRBJ2-5, with 8 bases that match TRBD1. CDR1 is MNHEY and CDR2 is SVGAGI in the germline V gene. Losses at the gene ends were 0 bases for V and 7 bases for J; bases not matched to a gene: 10. This CDR3 has 16 amino acids. In DNA, the CDR3 is TGTGCCAGCAGTTACTCGAAAGCTACAGGGGGAGGGACCCAGTACTTC. Translated: CASSYSKATGGGTQYF.

V and J are TRBV4-1 and TRBJ1-1, with TRBD1 identical over 7 bases. The CDR3 runs 19 residues. Germline V CDR1 and CDR2: MGHRA, YSYEKL. With 1 base clipped from V and 4 bases from J, the junction kept 18 bases outside the gene matches. The CDR3 bases are TGCGCCAGCAGCCAAGTGTTTAACAGGGGCCATTACCCAAGCACTGAAGCTTTCTTT. Protein sequence: CASSQVFNRGHYPSTEAFF.

This clone was counted once. The rearrangement links TRBV2 to TRBJ1-6, with 8 bases lining up with TRBD1. This CDR3 contains 14 residues. Trimming took 8 bases from V and 6 from J; bases not matched to a gene: 6. Germline CDR1 SNHLY, CDR2 FYNNEI. In DNA form, the CDR3 reads TGTGCCAGCGCAGCAGGACAGGGTAATTCACCCCTCCACTTT. Its translation is CASAAGQGNSPLHF. The full variable domain, its missing parts supplied by reference TRBV2 and TRBJ1-6, is EPEVTQTPSHQVTQMGQEVILRCVPISNHLYFYWYRQILGQKVEFLVSFYNNEISEKSEIFDDQFSVERPDGSNFTLKIRSTKLEDSAMYFCASAAGQGNSPLHFGNGTRLTVT.

The genes are TRBV29-1 and TRBJ1-1, with D maybe TRBD1 (5 bases). Germline values: CDR1 SQVTM, CDR2 ANQGSEA. Trimming removed 4 bases at V and 0 bases at J, with 12 bases between. The CDR3 contains 14 residues. Here the CDR3 DNA reads TGCAGCGTTGGGGGACCGGGGATGAACACTGAAGCTTTCTTT. Protein sequence: CSVGGPGMNTEAFF.

This clone has just one count. The chain is built from TRBV24-1 and TRBJ2-2; D gene uncertain. This CDR3 comprises 14 residues. Germline CDR1 is KGHDR and CDR2 is SFDVKD. The ends were cut back, 0 bases at V and 5 bases at J, with 6 bases in the middle. The CDR3 loop is CATSDLDGTGELFF. For the CDR3, the DNA is TGTGCCACCAGTGATTTGGATGGAACCGGGGAGCTGTTTTTT.

The chain has TRBV2 and TRBJ1-2; 7 nucleotides line up with TRBD1. Germline assignment: CDR1 SNHLY and CDR2 FYNNEI. This CDR3 has 11 amino acids. Trimming at V came to 10 bases and at J to 8 bases, leaving 7 bases not matched to a gene. The CDR3 loop is CANRGAGGYTF. The CDR3 region has the DNA TGTGCCAACAGGGGCGCCGGGGGCTACACCTTC.

The chain is built from TRBV13 and TRBJ2-1, with D possibly being TRBD1 (6 bases). V was trimmed by 5 bases and J by 5 bases, leaving 13 bases between them. The CDR3 is made up of 14 amino acids. CDR1 is PRHDT, CDR2 FYEKMQ, per germline (reference sequence). CDR3 nucleotide sequence: TGTGCCAGCAGCCTACAGGGTTCAAACAATGAGCAGTTCTTC. Translating it yields CASSLQGSNNEQFF. The full variable domain, with the rest looked up from reference TRBV13 and TRBJ2-1, is AAGVIQSPRHLIKEKRETATLKCYPIPRHDTVYWYQQGPGQDPQFLISFYEKMQSDKGSIPDRFSAQQFSDYHSELNMSSLELGDSALYFCASSLQGSNNEQFFGPGTRLTVL.

The chain joins TRBV9 to TRBJ2-6; D uncertain. CDR3 length: 19 amino acids. Germline CDR1 and CDR2: SGDLS and YYNGEE. V lost 6 bases, J lost 1 base, and 23 bases lay in between. The CDR3 is CASTDPDEYIYSGANVLTF. The CDR3 coding sequence is TGTGCCAGCACCGACCCCGATGAGTACATATATTCTGGGGCCAACGTCCTGACTTTC.

The genes are TRBV5-1 and TRBJ2-1, with D possibly called TRBD1 or TRBD2 (6 bases each). V lost 4 bases to trimming and J lost 0 bases, with 11 bases between them. This CDR3 has 15 residues. Germline V gene lookup returns CDR1 SGHRS and CDR2 YFSETQ. In DNA, the CDR3 is TGCGCCAGCAGCGGGCGGGACACCTCCTACAATGAGCAGTTCTTC. Protein product: CASSGRDTSYNEQFF.

The chain recombines TRBV5-5 with TRBJ2-7; the D gene is possibly TRBD1 (5 bases). Between the trimmed V and J ends, which lost 1 base and 0 bases, there was a span of 11 bases. CDR3 length: 15 amino acids. CDR1 and CDR2 from the germline V gene are SGHKS and YYEKEE (reference sequence). The CDR3 sequence is CASSLFSRDSYEQYF. The CDR3 region has the DNA TGTGCCAGCAGCTTGTTTAGCAGGGACTCCTACGAGCAGTACTTC.

The chain uses TRBV2 and TRBJ2-3; TRBD1 aligns across 8 bases. The trim removed 4 bases at V and 2 bases at J, leaving 5 bases unmatched. Germline CDR1 reads SNHLY; CDR2 reads FYNNEI. The CDR3 loop spans 15 amino acids. The CDR3 coding sequence is TGTGCCAGCAGTGCCCGGACAGGGATCACAGATACGCAGTATTTT. Translation gives CASSARTGITDTQYF. Complete variable domain (other parts from reference TRBV2 and TRBJ2-3): EPEVTQTPSHQVTQMGQEVILRCVPISNHLYFYWYRQILGQKVEFLVSFYNNEISEKSEIFDDQFSVERPDGSNFTLKIRSTKLEDSAMYFCASSARTGITDTQYFGPGTRLTVL.

The V and J genes are TRBV18 and TRBJ1-3; no clear D. Deletions cut 0 bases from V and 0 bases from J, with 6 bases between. Looked up from germline, CDR1 is KGHSH and CDR2 is LQKENI. This CDR3 is built from 15 residues. CDR3 DNA sequence: TGTGCCAGCTCACCACCGCAAGGCTCTGGAAACACCATATATTTT. Translation: CASSPPQGSGNTIYF.

CDR3 sequence: CASSLLSFFGGFTDTQYF. The CDR3 bases are TGTGCCAGCAGCTTACTTTCTTTTTTCGGGGGGTTCACAGATACGCAGTATTTT. The V and J genes are TRBV7-9 and TRBJ2-3; 7 bases are a match to TRBD2. CDR1 is SEHNR and CDR2 is FQNEAQ in the germline V gene (reference sequence). The V segment lost 2 bases and the J segment 2 bases; nucleotides outside the gene matches: 13. The CDR3 extends over 18 amino acids.

The gene calls are TRBV19 and TRBJ2-3; 7 nucleotides align to TRBD2. The junction had 5 bases not matched to a gene; V was cut back by 5 bases and J by 0 bases. CDR3 length: 15 amino acids. Germline V gene lookup returns CDR1 LNHDA and CDR2 SQIVND (reference sequence). The CDR3 region has the DNA TGTGCCAGTAGTCGGATTAGCGGGAGCACAGATACGCAGTATTTT. The encoded protein is CASSRISGSTDTQYF. Full variable domain (missing parts from reference TRBV19 and TRBJ2-3): DGGITQSPKYLFRKEGQNVTLSCEQNLNHDAMYWYRQDPGQGLRLIYYSQIVNDFQKGDIAEGYSVSREKKESFPLTVTSAQKNPTAFYLCASSRISGSTDTQYFGPGTRLTVL.

The chain is built from TRBV9 and TRBJ2-5, with 11 bases aligning to TRBD1. After removal of 4 bases from V and 5 bases from J, the junction contained 13 bases not matched to a gene. In germline, CDR1 is SGDLS, CDR2 YYNGEE. This CDR3 contains 17 residues. The CDR3 DNA sequence: TGTGCCAGCAGCCCTCACCGGACAGGGGGCCTTGGTGAGACCCAGTACTTC. Its protein product is CASSPHRTGGLGETQYF.

The chain couples TRBV15 to TRBJ1-3, with 7 bases fitting TRBD1. Losses at the gene ends were 1 base for V and 0 bases for J; bases not matched to a gene: 12. Germline V gene data show CDR1 as LNHNV and CDR2 as YYDKDF (reference sequence). This CDR3 is built from 19 residues. The chain's CDR3 is CATSRAGQRLFSSGNTIYF. In DNA, the CDR3 is TGTGCCACCAGCAGAGCGGGACAGCGCCTATTTTCCTCTGGAAACACCATATATTTT.

The V and J genes are TRBV5-1 and TRBJ2-7, with D perhaps matching TRBD1 or TRBD2 (6 bases each). Trimming pared 0 bases from V and 2 bases from J, leaving 9 bases between. This CDR3 has 14 amino acids. Germline values: CDR1 SGHRS, CDR2 YFSETQ. The CDR3 region is CASSLGGATYEQYV. Here the CDR3 DNA reads TGCGCCAGCAGCTTGGGGGGGGCCACCTACGAGCAGTACGTC.

Note on this clone: At one end the junction does not follow the germline gene, possibly because of a read error. This chain links TRBV7-9 with TRBJ2-2; the D gene is possibly TRBD2 (5 bases). The CDR3 has 14 amino acids. Germline CDR1 SEHNR, CDR2 FQNEAQ (reference sequence). CDR3 nucleotides: TGTGCCAGCAGCCTAGCTTCGAACACCGGGGAGCTGTTTTTT. This gives the protein CASSLASNTGELFF.

This rearrangement joins TRBV7-2 to TRBJ2-5; D not certain. The germline CDR1 and CDR2 sequences are SGHTA and FQGNSA. The V end lost 5 bases, the J end lost 5 bases, and 9 bases lay between the germline ends. This CDR3 spans 12 amino acids. The CDR3 protein is CASSHGRETQYF. As DNA, the CDR3 is TGTGCCAGCAGCCACGGGCGGGAGACCCAGTACTTC.

The chain recombines TRBV5-1 with TRBJ2-1, with TRBD2 identical over 8 bases. V gave up 4 bases and J gave up 8 bases; unmatched junction bases: 14. CDR3 length: 16 amino acids. Germline V gene lookup returns CDR1 SGHRS and CDR2 YFSETQ. The CDR3 protein is CASSGDSGTSSDEQFF. The CDR3 bases are TGCGCCAGCAGCGGTGACTCCGGGACTAGTAGCGATGAGCAGTTCTTC.